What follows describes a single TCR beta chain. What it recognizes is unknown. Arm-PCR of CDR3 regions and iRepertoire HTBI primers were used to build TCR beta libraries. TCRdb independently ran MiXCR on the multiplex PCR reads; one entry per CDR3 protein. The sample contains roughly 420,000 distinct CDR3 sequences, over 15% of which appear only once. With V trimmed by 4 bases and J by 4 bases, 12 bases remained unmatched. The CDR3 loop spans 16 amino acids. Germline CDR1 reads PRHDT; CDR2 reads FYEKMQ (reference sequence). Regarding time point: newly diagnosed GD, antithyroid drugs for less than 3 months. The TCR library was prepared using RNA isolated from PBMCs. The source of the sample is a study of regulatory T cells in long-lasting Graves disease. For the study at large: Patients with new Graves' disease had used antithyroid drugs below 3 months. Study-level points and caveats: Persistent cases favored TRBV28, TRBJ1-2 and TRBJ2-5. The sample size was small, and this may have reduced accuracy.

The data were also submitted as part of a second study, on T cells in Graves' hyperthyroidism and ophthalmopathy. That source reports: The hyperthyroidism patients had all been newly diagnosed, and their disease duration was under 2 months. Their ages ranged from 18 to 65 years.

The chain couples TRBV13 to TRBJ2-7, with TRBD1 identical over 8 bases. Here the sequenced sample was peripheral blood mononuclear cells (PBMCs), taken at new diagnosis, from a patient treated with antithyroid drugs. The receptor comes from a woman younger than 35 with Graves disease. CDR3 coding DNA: TGTGCCAGCAGCTCCCTCACCGGACAGGGTGGTTACGAGCAGTACTTC. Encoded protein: CASSSLTGQGGYEQYF.